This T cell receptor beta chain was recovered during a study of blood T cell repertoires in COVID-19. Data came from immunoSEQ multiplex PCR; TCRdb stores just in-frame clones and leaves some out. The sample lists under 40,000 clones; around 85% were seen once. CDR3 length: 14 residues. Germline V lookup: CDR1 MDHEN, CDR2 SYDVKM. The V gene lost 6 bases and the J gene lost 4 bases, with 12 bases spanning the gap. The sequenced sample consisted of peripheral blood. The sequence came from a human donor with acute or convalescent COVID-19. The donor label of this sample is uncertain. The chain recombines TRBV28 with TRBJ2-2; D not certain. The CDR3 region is CASSLLAGTGELFF. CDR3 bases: TGTGCCAGCAGCCTCCTTGCAGGCACCGGGGAGCTGTTTTTT. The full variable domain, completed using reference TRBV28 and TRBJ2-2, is DVKVTQSSRYLVKRTGEKVFLECVQDMDHENMFWYRQDPGLGLRLIYFSYDVKMKEKGDIPEGYSVSREKKERFSLILESASTNQTSMYLCASSLLAGTGELFFGEGSRLTVL.